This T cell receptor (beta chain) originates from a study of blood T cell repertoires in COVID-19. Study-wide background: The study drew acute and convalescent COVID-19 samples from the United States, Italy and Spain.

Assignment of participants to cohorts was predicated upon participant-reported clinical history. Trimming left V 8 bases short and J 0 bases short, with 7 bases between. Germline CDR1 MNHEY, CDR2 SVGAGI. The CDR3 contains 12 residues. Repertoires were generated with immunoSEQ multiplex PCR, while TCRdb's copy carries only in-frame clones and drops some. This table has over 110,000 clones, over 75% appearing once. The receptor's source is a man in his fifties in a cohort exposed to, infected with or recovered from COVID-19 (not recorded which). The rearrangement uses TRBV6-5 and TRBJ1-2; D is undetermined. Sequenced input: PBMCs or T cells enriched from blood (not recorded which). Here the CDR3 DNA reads TGTGCCAGCGGCAGTCCTAACTATGGCTACACCTTC. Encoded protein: CASGSPNYGYTF.